The sequence of this T cell receptor beta chain was determined in a study of shared clonotypes between healthy human individuals. General study points: Naive subsets, compared against memory subsets, generally had larger estimated richness values. Naive CD4 clonotypes overlapped across a handful of donors at about 5.3%. A limitation of the genetic and exposure-history diversity represented arose from few donors.

J was trimmed by 0 bases and V by 1 base; bases with no gene match: 0. CDR1 is MGHRA and CDR2 is YSYEKL in the germline V gene. This CDR3 contains 16 residues. As concerns this clone: Its antigen remains unknown. Distinct nucleotide sequences in the sample also encode this CDR3.

Sorted-subset replicate PCR reactions contained 150 to 200 ng DNA, corresponding to some 29,000 T cell genomes. Here immunoSEQ multiplex PCR was the method, and the copy in TCRdb shows in-frame clones only, minus some. The sample lists more than 2 million clones; just under 95% were seen once. Naive CD8 cells lacked CD45RO and underwent positive selection for CCR7, leaving out terminally differentiated effector memory CD45RA+ cells. The rearrangement joins TRBV4-1 to TRBJ2-2; 9 positions match TRBD2. The specimen was naive CD8+ T cells from PBMCs. The receptor was derived from a man between 18 and 29 years old in good health. Some clones in this sample may be carry-over from other donors' samples. CDR3 sequence (DNA): TGCGCCAGCAGCCAAGGACTAGCGGCGAACACCGGGGAGCTGTTTTTT. Its protein product is CASSQGLAANTGELFF.